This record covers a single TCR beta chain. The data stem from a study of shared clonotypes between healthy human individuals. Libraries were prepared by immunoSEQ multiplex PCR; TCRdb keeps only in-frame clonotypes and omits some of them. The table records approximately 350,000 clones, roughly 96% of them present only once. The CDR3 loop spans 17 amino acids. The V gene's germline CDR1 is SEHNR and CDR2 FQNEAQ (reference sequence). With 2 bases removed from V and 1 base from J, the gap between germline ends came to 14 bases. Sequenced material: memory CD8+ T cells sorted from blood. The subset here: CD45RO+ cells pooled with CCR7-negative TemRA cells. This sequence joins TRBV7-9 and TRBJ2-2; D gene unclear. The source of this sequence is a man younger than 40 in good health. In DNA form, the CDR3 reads TGTGCCAGCAGCTTATTCGTCCGAGCAGGGAACACCGGGGAGCTGTTTTTT. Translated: CASSLFVRAGNTGELFF. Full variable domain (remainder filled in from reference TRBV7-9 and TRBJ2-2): DTGVSQNPRHKITKRGQNVTFRCDPISEHNRLYWYRQTLGQGPEFLTYFQNEAQLEKSRLLSDRFSAERPKGSFSTLEIQRTEQGDSAMYLCASSLFVRAGNTGELFFGEGSRLTVL.